The clone carrying this T cell receptor (beta chain) was detected ten times or more. All unsorted peripheral T cells were captured because whole blood was used without fractionation. RNA came from 2 to 2.5 ml of peripheral blood. The record originates from a study of HIV-infected patients and healthy controls. 500 ng RNA was reverse transcribed with alpha and beta constant-region primers. Each of the alpha and beta chains got its own library through chain-specific third strand synthesis with indices. Each cDNA molecule was barcoded, and a single primer pair amplified each chain. MiXCR was run by TCRdb on the 5' RACE reads, yielding one entry per CDR3 protein. The table lists about 12,000 distinct CDR3 sequences, under 6.5% of them singletons, with around 3.6% in the top ten. V lost 2 bases and J 2 bases, leaving 19 bases between the germline ends. The CDR3 is 19 residues long. CDR1 is MNHNS and CDR2 is SASEGT in the germline V gene.

This TCR derives from an adult in good health. Material for sequencing was blood. This chain uses TRBV6-1 with TRBJ2-6; D unclear. The CDR3: CASSEIGLGLSTGANVLTF. In DNA, the CDR3 is TGTGCCAGCAGTGAAATCGGTCTGGGTCTCTCCACTGGGGCCAACGTCCTGACTTTC.